The present TCR beta chain was sequenced within a study of regulatory T cells in long-lasting Graves disease (dated by TCRdb to the early 2020s). About the full investigation: Newly diagnosed Graves' disease patients had taken antithyroid drugs for less than 3 months. A total of roughly 33 samples were covered by TCR sequencing, comprising some 13 persistent and around 20 newly diagnosed Graves' disease patients. Peripheral blood TCR sequencing and RNA sequencing compared persistent Graves' disease patients with newly diagnosed Graves' disease patients. The study took place in China and was registered as a clinical trial.

About this clonotype itself: The specificity of this receptor is unknown. No much larger clone exists at a distance of one base, and base qualities are not known.

Study-wide conclusions, independent of this receptor: More public clonotypes were shared among persistent patients (roughly 2,700) than among newly diagnosed patients (over 900). Compared with newly diagnosed patients, patients with persistent Graves' disease had lower TCR Shannon entropy and fewer highly expanded clones, which suggests clonal expansion. Preferential use of TRBV28, TRBJ1-2 and TRBJ2-5 was observed in persistent disease, whereas TRBV20-1 and TRBJ2-1 were favored in newly diagnosed disease. Sequencing and analysis were limited to the TCR beta chain. Only peripheral blood was studied, because thyroid tissue, the primary lesion, was inaccessible. The authors acknowledged the small sample size as a limitation that may reduce accuracy.

What this sample's time point label stands for: newly diagnosed GD, antithyroid drugs for less than 3 months. For both TCR sequencing and RNA sequencing, RNA was extracted from PBMCs in TRIzol. The diagnosis of Graves' disease followed American Thyroid Association guidelines. Recruitment of patients was carried out at an endocrinology department in Xi'an, China. Each patient gave about 8.1 milliliters of peripheral blood, collected in an EDTA anticoagulant tube. Ficoll Paque Plus density gradient separation was used to isolate PBMCs, and no additional T cell sorting was done. An Agilent 2100 Bioanalyzer and agarose gel were used to assess RNA quality, and a NanoDrop 2000 was used to measure RNA concentration. Library prep was done by multiplex PCR. These reads were obtained on an Illumina HiSeq 4000. To build TCR beta libraries, CDR3 regions were amplified by Arm-PCR using iRepertoire HTBI primers. Gel purification was performed on PCR products prior to sequencing. The authors' pipeline ran thus. Gene usage analysis of CDR3 amino acid clonotypes relied on the roughly 60 TRBV and 14 TRBJ segments identified across samples. Filtered high-quality paired reads were merged into contigs using COPE and FqMerger. BLAST was used to align contigs to IMGT TRBV, TRBD and TRBJ reference genes, and CDR3 was defined according to IMGT. Highly expanded clones were defined as clonotypes with a frequency above 0.1%. Shannon entropy was used to measure repertoire diversity, and the Gini coefficient was used to measure V-J evenness. Public clonotypes were defined as clonotypes shared by more than one individual. The public reads were quality trimmed at Q25 with fastp and then assembled into clones with MiXCR by TCRdb, keeping productive beta chains. Entries that share a CDR3 protein sequence are merged under the most common genes and DNA. In this record, the V and J calls reflect TCRdb's handling and not the investigators' own analysis. The sample records hundreds of thousands of distinct CDR3 sequences, around 16% of which are singletons. 25% of the sample lies in the top ten.

Trimming leaves V shorter by 4 bases and J shorter by 7 bases, with the junction holding 6 bases beyond the gene matches. Counted from cysteine to phenylalanine, this CDR3 has 14 amino acids. Only CDR3 DNA is held: 42 bases, read in frame from base 1. Sequences KGHSH (CDR1) and LQKENI (CDR2) are obtained from the germline V gene. These data are also associated with another study on T cells in Graves' hyperthyroidism and ophthalmopathy. From that second study: A patient counted as having stable Graves' hyperthyroidism if no progression to ophthalmopathy occurred over 18 months of follow-up. Hyperthyroidism patients were newly diagnosed, with disease duration under 2 months, and aged 18 to 65 years. The study excluded patients with uncontrolled infections, other autoimmune diseases, pregnancy or lactation. Clinical symptoms, serum thyroxine and TRAb, thyroid ultrasound, and orbital computed tomography formed the basis for the diagnoses. The TCR CDR3 was subjected to a first round of RT-PCR using the HTBI primer set and the Qiagen OneStep RT-PCR kit. Blood samples also contained most of the expanded thyroid clonotypes (frequency above 0.001), which suggests that blood repertoires may reflect thyroid immune responses. A 13 V-J signature model separated ophthalmopathy from stable hyperthyroidism, with approximately 86% sensitivity and roughly 84% specificity in cross-validation and 80%/75% in testing. In validation, the model predicted progression to ophthalmopathy a median of 6.5 months before onset, with roughly 70% sensitivity and just under 75% specificity. TCR V-J signatures able to tell the groups apart were searched for in a discovery cohort of some 97 patients, of whom about 40 had Graves' ophthalmopathy and around 57 had stable Graves' hyperthyroidism. An independent validation cohort of 18 to 20 hyperthyroidism patients and 17 patients who later progressed to ophthalmopathy tested prospective prediction of ophthalmopathy. The approximately 90 discovery patients were divided at random into training and test sets in a 7:3 ratio. In addition, the study compared T-cell repertoires in thyroid tissue and in blood from 6 or 7 Graves' hyperthyroidism patients. Once sampling was done, hyperthyroidism patients were given methimazole at a starting dose of 30 mg daily, whereas ophthalmopathy patients were given high-dose intravenous methylprednisolone. A second multiplex PCR round built the libraries, followed by size selection and purification. Sequencing of the libraries was done on an Illumina HiSeq2000 using paired-end 100 bp reads. SOAPnuke was used to process the raw data, removing reads that contained adapters or uncalled bases, had a mean Phred below 15, or lacked an exact match to the constant primer or identifier. High-quality paired reads were merged using COPE v1.2.5, and each unique nucleotide sequence was defined as a clonotype. Clonotypes were aligned to IMGT TRBV, TRBD and TRBJ reference segments using MiTCR v1.1. The analysis included only V-J combinations with a frequency above 0.0001, which together covered roughly 99% of the repertoires. The TCS score was defined as F50 (clonal expansion) divided by E x V (chaos), with BLOSUM62-based TCRdist calculated between CDR3 peptides within each V-J. Welch's t-statistics and random forest reduced roughly 540 V-J features to around 14, which were used in a naive Bayes classifier (R e1071). Sample size was not statistically predetermined, and investigators were not blinded to group allocation. The paper describes TCR Vbeta CDR3 sequencing of about 140 peripheral blood samples, made up of 43 ophthalmopathy patients, around 78 hyperthyroidism patients and roughly 17 progressor patients.

Material: peripheral blood mononuclear cells (PBMCs), obtained at new diagnosis, from a patient treated with antithyroid drugs. The chain links TRBV18 with TRBJ1-2, with 10 bases in between that match TRBD1. The sequence was collected from a middle-aged woman with Graves disease. Donor details come from another sample of the same person, matched by shared clones. This receptor has the CDR3 CASSLGQGDAGYTF. The DNA is as follows: TGTGCCAGCTCACTCGGACAGGGGGATGCTGGCTACACCTTC.